This section outlines one TCR beta chain sequence together with its context. This entry is derived from a study of blood T cell repertoires in COVID-19. In the study overall: The United States, Italy and Spain supplied acute and convalescent COVID-19 samples.

The CDR3 has 17 amino acids. Germline lookup yields CDR1 ENHRY and CDR2 SYGVKD. With 2 bases clipped from V and 3 bases from J, the junction kept 8 bases outside the gene matches. Per the authors' pipeline: Estimation of nucleated cell counts was performed using reference gene primer amplification. This table comes from immunoSEQ multiplex PCR, and its TCRdb copy is limited to in-frame clones, with some not included. The V and J calls and the clone size are those of that table, but D and trimming were determined from the DNA. The sample has roughly 100,000 clones, roughly 88% seen once. This chain links TRBV10-3 with TRBJ2-3; TRBD2 aligns across 10 bases. Sequences were obtained from peripheral blood. This clonotype was obtained from a human donor in a cohort sampled during active COVID-19. This chain's CDR3 is CAISEGASGSHTDTQYF. The CDR3 nucleotides read TGTGCCATCAGTGAGGGGGCTAGCGGGAGTCATACAGATACGCAGTATTTT.